The 28 T cell receptor beta chains listed next were all sequenced from one sample in a study of T cells in Graves' hyperthyroidism and ophthalmopathy. Amplification of TCR beta CDR3 regions used RNA as the template. With the HTBI primer set, the TCR CDR3 went through a first round of RT-PCR. TCRdb re-derived calls from the multiplex PCR reads in MiXCR, one entry per CDR3 protein. Of approximately 400,000 distinct CDR3 sequences listed, roughly 15% are singletons. The sequenced sample was blood. The receptors shown here come from a woman under 40 with Graves' ophthalmopathy.

This clonotype has only a few counts. With a much larger clone just one base away, this may be a read error. The chain has TRBV4-1 and TRBJ1-1, with no clear D. Germline V gene lookup returns CDR1 MGHRA and CDR2 YSYEKL. The CDR3 runs 14 residues. Trimming took off 4 bases at V and 8 bases at J, with 17 bases between the two ends. In DNA, the CDR3 is TGCGCCAGCAGCCGAGATTACGTGGTCACGGAAGCTTTCTTT. This encodes CASSRDYVVTEAFF.

Ten or more counts support this clonotype. The chain has TRBV7-8 and TRBJ2-3, with D perhaps TRBD1 or TRBD2 (6 bases each). V was cut by 0 bases and J by 6 bases, with 16 bases left in between. Germline values: CDR1 SGHVS, CDR2 FQNEAQ. The CDR3 extends over 16 amino acids. Here the CDR3 reads CASSLAGPQGRDTQYF. The CDR3 nucleotides are TGTGCCAGCAGCTTAGCCGGTCCGCAGGGGAGGGATACGCAGTATTTT. The variable domain in full, completed from reference TRBV7-8 and TRBJ2-3, reads GAGVSQSPRYKVAKRGQDVALRCDPISGHVSLFWYQQALGQGPEFLTYFQNEAQLDKSGLPSDRFFAERPEGSVSTLKIQRTQQEDSAVYLCASSLAGPQGRDTQYFGPGTRLTVL.

Ten or more counts support this clonotype. V usage is TRBV6-1 and J usage is TRBJ2-1; a possible D gene is TRBD2 (5 bases). Germline assignment: CDR1 MNHNS and CDR2 SASEGT. Trimming took off 0 bases at V and 10 bases at J, with 16 bases between the two ends. This CDR3 spans 15 amino acids. CDR3 region: CASSEAPSTGYEQFF. The CDR3 DNA sequence: TGTGCCAGCAGTGAAGCCCCTTCAACGGGGTACGAGCAGTTCTTC.

This clonotype appeared a few times. The J gene is TRBJ1-2, the V gene TRBV29-1; 7 nucleotides agree with TRBD1. The CDR3 length is 13 residues. The germline gives CDR1 SQVTM, CDR2 ANQGSEA. V was pared by 7 bases and J by 7 bases, with 12 bases of the junction left unmatched. CDR3 in DNA: TGCAGCGCCCAGGGGGGGTTTCCTGGTGGCTACACCTTC. It translates to CSAQGGFPGGYTF.

There are many counts of this clonotype. This rearrangement joins TRBV6-5 to TRBJ2-2; D may be TRBD2 (5 bases). V lost 2 bases, J lost 7 bases, and 11 bases lay in between. CDR1 and CDR2 from the germline V gene are MNHEY and SVGAGI. This CDR3 has 14 residues. CDR3 amino acids: CASSYNSGDGELFF. The CDR3 DNA reads as TGTGCCAGCAGTTACAATTCCGGGGACGGGGAGCTGTTTTTT.

This clonotype was seen repeatedly, ten times or more. The V call is TRBV9, the J call TRBJ1-2; D not resolved. Trimming took 3 bases from V and 4 from J, leaving 7 bases between them. Per germline, CDR1 SGDLS and CDR2 YYNGEE. The CDR3 is 12 residues long. CDR3 loop: CASSDNSYGYTF. In DNA, the CDR3 is TGTGCCAGCAGCGACAACTCCTATGGCTACACCTTC.

The chain couples TRBV19 to TRBJ1-5; D possibly corresponds to TRBD1 (6 bases). V lost 3 bases, J lost 5 bases, and 11 bases lay in between. From germline, CDR1 is LNHDA and CDR2 SQIVND (reference sequence). The CDR3 sequence is 14 residues long. The CDR3 sequence: CASSITGTDQPQHF. The CDR3 bases are TGTGCCAGTAGTATCACAGGGACCGATCAGCCCCAGCATTTT.

V is TRBV11-2 and J is TRBJ2-1; 8 positions match TRBD2. The germline CDR1 and CDR2 sequences are SGHAT and FQNNGV. The CDR3 contains 17 residues. V trimming: 1 base; J trimming: 8 bases; junction bases outside the gene matches: 13. The CDR3 protein is CASSLAAGGIMGDEQFF. DNA of the CDR3: TGTGCCAGCAGCTTAGCGGCGGGGGGCATAATGGGGGATGAGCAGTTCTTC.

Remarks on this clonotype: One junction end disagrees with the germline gene, perhaps due to a read error. This sequence joins TRBV14 and TRBJ2-1; 8 bases match TRBD1. Germline CDR1 SGHDN, CDR2 FVKESK. The CDR3 is 19 residues long. CDR3 sequence: CASSPRRPQRQGWGGEQIF. The CDR3 DNA sequence: TGTGCCAGCAGCCCCCGCCGGCCCCAAAGACAGGGGTGGGGCGGTGAGCAGATCTTC.

This clonotype was seen many times. The V and J genes are TRBV7-3 and TRBJ1-2; TRBD1 matches at 7 bases. The CDR3 has 14 residues. Germline V gives CDR1 SGHTA, CDR2 FQGTGA. After removal of 0 bases from V and 13 bases from J, the junction contained 11 bases not matched to a gene. The CDR3 is CASSLTVTGSGITF. DNA of the CDR3: TGTGCCAGCAGCTTAACGGTGACAGGGAGTGGGATCACCTTC.

This clonotype was recorded many times. The chain uses TRBV11-2 and TRBJ2-2; D is unresolved. The CDR3 is made up of 12 amino acids. V lost 2 bases and J 5 bases, leaving 3 bases between the germline ends. Germline V gene sequence: CDR1 SGHAT, CDR2 FQNNGV. The CDR3 protein is CASSLSTGELFF. CDR3 bases: TGTGCCAGCAGCTTATCTACCGGGGAGCTGTTTTTT.

This clonotype was counted ten times or more. V and J are TRBV2 and TRBJ2-5, with no clear D. Germline-derived CDR1 and CDR2 are SNHLY and FYNNEI. The V and J ends lost 6 bases and 7 bases respectively, with 9 bases between them. CDR3 size: 11 residues. In DNA form, the CDR3 reads TGTGCCAGCAGAGAGCTTAGGACCCAGTACTTC. Encoded protein: CASRELRTQYF.

The chain couples TRBV25-1 to TRBJ1-1; TRBD1 might be the D (5 bases). CDR3 size: 13 residues. The V end was cut by 2 bases, the J end by 10 bases, with 14 bases between. Germline V lookup: CDR1 MGHDK, CDR2 SYGVNS. The CDR3 sequence is CASSEGQGALAFF. CDR3 in DNA: TGTGCCAGCAGTGAAGGTCAGGGAGCCTTAGCTTTCTTT. Supplemented by reference TRBV25-1 and TRBJ1-1, the full variable domain reads EADIYQTPRYLVIGTGKKITLECSQTMGHDKMYWYQQDPGMELHLIHYSYGVNSTEKGDLSSESTVSRIRTEHFPLTLESARPSHTSQYLCASSEGQGALAFFGQGTRLTVV.

This clonotype was counted ten times or more. The chain employs TRBV2 and TRBJ2-1; D unclear. V lost 7 bases to trimming and J lost 3 bases, with 10 bases between them. CDR3 length: 13 amino acids. Germline V CDR1 and CDR2: SNHLY, FYNNEI. As DNA, the CDR3 is TGTGCCAGCACGGACCGACGCTACAATGAGCAGTTCTTC. As protein: CASTDRRYNEQFF.

This clonotype was detected a few times. This rearrangement joins TRBV12-3 or TRBV12-4 to TRBJ2-3; 10 bases fit TRBD1. V was pared by 6 bases and J by 4 bases, with 28 bases of the junction left unmatched. The CDR3 has 22 residues. The CDR3 loop reads CASSKNFRDRGPAGAPSDTQYF. In nucleotides, the CDR3 is TGTGCCAGCAGCAAAAACTTCCGGGACAGGGGCCCCGCGGGGGCCCCCTCAGATACGCAGTATTTT.

This chain connects TRBV30 to TRBJ1-2; no firm D call. There are 15 residues in the CDR3. Germline lookup yields CDR1 GTSNPN and CDR2 SVGIG (reference sequence). The V gene lost 0 bases and the J gene lost 8 bases, with 19 bases spanning the gap. The CDR3 loop reads CAWSVKEVSRGGYTF. DNA for the CDR3: TGTGCCTGGAGTGTAAAGGAAGTCAGCCGTGGGGGCTACACCTTC.

This rearrangement joins TRBV20-1 to TRBJ2-1; 12 nucleotides match TRBD2. This CDR3 comprises 15 residues. CDR1 is DFQATT, CDR2 SNEGSKA, per germline (reference sequence). V shed 4 bases and J 10 bases; nucleotides not matched to a gene: 11. CDR3 loop: CSATSGGAGMGEQFF. CDR3 DNA: TGCAGTGCTACTAGCGGGGGGGCCGGAATGGGGGAGCAGTTCTTC.

Ten or more counts support this clonotype. The V gene is TRBV7-9, the J gene TRBJ2-7, with D maybe TRBD2 (5 bases). Germline CDR1 and CDR2: SEHNR and FQNEAQ (reference sequence). This CDR3 has 12 residues. Trimming took off 11 bases at V and 1 base at J, with 12 bases between the two ends. The CDR3 bases are TGTGCCGTAAACGGGGAGTCCTACGAGCAGTACTTC. This sequence encodes CAVNGESYEQYF.

In this sample, this clonotype turned up many times. The rearrangement uses TRBV28 and TRBJ2-5; TRBD2 might be the D (6 bases). V lost 4 bases and J lost 1, with 13 bases in between. CDR3 length equals 15 residues. The germline V gene encodes CDR1 MDHEN and CDR2 SYDVKM. CDR3 bases: TGTGCCAGCAGTTCCCCAGTGGGGGGCCAAGAGACCCAGTACTTC. It yields the protein CASSSPVGGQETQYF.

This clonotype has more than one count but fewer than ten. This chain connects TRBV12-5 to TRBJ2-5, with a possible D match to TRBD2 (6 bases). Germline assignment: CDR1 LGHNT and CDR2 FRNRAP. There are 14 residues in the CDR3. Deletions cut 3 bases from V and 2 bases from J, with 10 bases between. The CDR3 DNA sequence: TGTGCTAGTGGTTTTGGACTAACTCAAGAGACCCAGTACTTC. Protein product: CASGFGLTQETQYF.

The genes are TRBV19 and TRBJ1-6; 10 nucleotides line up with TRBD1. The junction had 4 bases not matched to a gene; V was cut back by 4 bases and J by 4 bases. There are 16 residues in the CDR3. Germline CDR1 and CDR2: LNHDA and SQIVND (reference sequence). The CDR3 protein is CASSTRQGAYNSPLHF. CDR3 coding DNA: TGTGCCAGTAGTACACGACAGGGGGCTTATAATTCACCCCTCCACTTT.

V usage is TRBV28 and J usage is TRBJ1-3, with 9 bases that match TRBD1. CDR3 length equals 14 residues. Germline assignment: CDR1 MDHEN and CDR2 SYDVKM. V shed 6 bases, J shed 6 bases, and the junction held 6 bases outside the gene matches. This chain's CDR3 is CASSGGQGANTIYF. The CDR3, as DNA: TGTGCCAGCAGCGGGGGACAGGGCGCAAACACCATATATTTT.

At least ten counts were recorded for this clonotype. This chain joins TRBV28 and TRBJ1-2; TRBD1 matches 10 bases. This CDR3 is 14 amino acids long. After removal of 6 bases from V and 5 bases from J, the junction contained 6 bases not matched to a gene. Per the germline V gene, CDR1 is MDHEN and CDR2 is SYDVKM. CDR3 nucleotide sequence: TGTGCCAGCAGCTTCGGGGGACAGGGGTATGGCTACACCTTC. Translated: CASSFGGQGYGYTF.

This clonotype was seen at least ten times. The chain carries TRBV27 and TRBJ1-1, with D uncertain. Trimming pared 3 bases from V and 2 bases from J, leaving 7 bases between. The CDR3 totals 13 residues. Germline V gene sequence: CDR1 MNHEY, CDR2 SMNVEV (reference sequence). CDR3 sequence reads: CASSFVSNTEAFF. In nucleotides, the CDR3 is TGTGCCAGCAGTTTCGTTTCAAACACTGAAGCTTTCTTT.

In its sample, this clonotype was seen many times. CDR3 protein: CASSRKADTQYF. The CDR3 region has the DNA TGTGCCAGCAGTCGGAAGGCGGATACGCAGTATTTT. The V and J genes are TRBV27 and TRBJ2-3; D ambiguous. Per the germline V gene, CDR1 is MNHEY and CDR2 is SMNVEV (reference sequence). The V gene lost 5 bases and the J gene lost 6 bases, with 9 bases spanning the gap. The CDR3 is 12 amino acids.

This clonotype was recorded many times. This chain links TRBV6-1 with TRBJ2-5, with D tentatively TRBD1 or TRBD2 (6 bases each). The CDR3 sequence is 12 residues long. Looked up from germline, CDR1 is MNHNS and CDR2 is SASEGT. V lost 8 bases and J 5 bases, leaving 12 bases between the germline ends. CDR3 DNA sequence: TGTGCCAGCGGGGGGCTGGAGGAGACCCAGTACTTC. Translated, it gives CASGGLEETQYF.

This clonotype was detected many times. The J gene is TRBJ2-7, the V gene TRBV20-1; D is possibly TRBD1 (5 bases). Per the germline V gene, CDR1 is DFQATT and CDR2 is SNEGSKA (reference sequence). There are 13 residues in the CDR3. Trimming shortened V by 0 bases and J by 6 bases, and 12 bases separated the two germline ends. CDR3 region: CSARETVPSEQYF. CDR3 coding DNA: TGCAGTGCTAGAGAGACAGTCCCTTCCGAGCAGTACTTC.

This clonotype was observed many times. The chain is built from TRBV28 and TRBJ2-3; D uncertain. Trimming pared 6 bases from V and 3 bases from J, leaving 13 bases between. The CDR3 extends over 14 amino acids. The V gene's germline CDR1 is MDHEN and CDR2 SYDVKM. CDR3 nucleotides: TGTGCCAGCAGGGGCACCACCCTAACAGATACGCAGTATTTT. Protein product: CASRGTTLTDTQYF.